Listed below are T cell receptor beta chains from one sample, sequenced in a study of post-analysis software for immune sequencing data. Using its own MiXCR run on the PCR reads, TCRdb lists one record per CDR3 protein. The sample lists roughly 540,000 distinct CDR3 sequences; around a third were seen once. Sequencing was done on a sample of blood. The source of these receptors is a girl under 18 with multiple sclerosis. Each CDR3 is given with its conserved first and last residue. The D gene is left open where the match is weak. Clone sizes are given selectively: once, few, many, or a class where the clone is expanded.

TRBD1	-	TRBV20-1	TRBJ1-2	CSARGTGGDSNYGYTF	TGCAGTGCTAGAGGGACAGGGGGTGACTCCAACTATGGCTACACCTTC
-	-	TRBV4-1	TRBJ2-1	CASSQDKLAFYSEQFF	TGCGCCAGCAGCCAAGATAAGCTGGCATTCTACAGTGAGCAGTTCTTC
-	few	TRBV27	TRBJ2-3	CASSLRLSTDTQYF	TGTGCCAGCAGTTTAAGACTAAGCACAGATACGCAGTATTTT
-	-	TRBV6-5	TRBJ2-6	CASRTYGSGANVLTF	TGTGCCAGCAGAACATACGGGTCTGGGGCCAACGTCCTGACTTTC
TRBD1	few	TRBV7-2	TRBJ2-3	CASSRQGYTDTQYF	TGTGCCAGCAGCAGACAGGGGTACACAGATACGCAGTATTTT
TRBD2	-	TRBV29-1	TRBJ2-3	CSVEGASGGTDTQYF	TGCAGCGTTGAGGGGGCTAGCGGGGGTACAGATACGCAGTATTTT
-	many	TRBV6-5	TRBJ1-1	CASSNRVGTEAFF	TGTGCCTCCAGCAACCGCGTGGGCACTGAAGCTTTCTTT
-	-	TRBV6-4	TRBJ2-7	CASSATGAAGYNEQYF	TGTGCCAGCAGTGCCACGGGGGCCGCGGGGTACAATGAGCAGTACTTC
-	few	TRBV5-1	TRBJ2-2	CASSADRNTGELFF	TGCGCCAGCAGCGCGGACAGGAACACCGGGGAGCTGTTTTTT
-	-	TRBV4-1	TRBJ2-2	CASSQFRGVAAGELFF	TGCGCCAGCAGCCAATTCAGGGGGGTAGCGGCCGGGGAGCTGTTTTTT
-	-	TRBV7-2	TRBJ2-7	CASTWAGTSYEQYF	TGTGCCAGCACCTGGGCGGGGACCTCCTACGAGCAGTACTTC
TRBD2	-	TRBV5-1	TRBJ2-4	CASSGLGLAAAKNIQYF	TGCGCCAGCAGCGGACTGGGACTAGCGGCAGCCAAAAACATTCAGTACTTC
-	-	TRBV20-1	TRBJ2-3	CSASSLGSSTDTQYF	TGCAGTGCTAGCTCACTAGGTTCTAGCACAGATACGCAGTATTTT
-	few	TRBV5-1	TRBJ2-6	CASSLEGTGANVLTF	TGCGCCAGCAGCTTGGAAGGGACCGGGGCCAACGTCCTGACTTTC
TRBD1	few	TRBV7-9	TRBJ2-2	CASSPPLLPGQGAMAGELFF	TGTGCCAGCAGCCCTCCACTATTGCCGGGACAGGGGGCGATGGCCGGGGAGCTGTTTTTT
-	few	TRBV20-1	TRBJ2-5	CSAEPDSSGETQYF	TGCAGTGCTGAACCGGACTCCTCGGGAGAGACCCAGTACTTC
TRBD2	few	TRBV6-5	TRBJ2-5	CASSYSNGGGSLTQYF	TGTGCCAGCAGTTACTCGAACGGGGGGGGCTCCCTGACCCAGTACTTC
-	-	TRBV15	TRBJ1-2	CATSPGSYRYTF	TGTGCCACCAGCCCAGGCTCGTACCGGTACACCTTC
-	-	TRBV7-3	TRBJ2-1	CASSFKTRGMNEQFF	TGTGCCAGCAGCTTTAAGACAAGGGGTATGAATGAGCAGTTCTTC
-	-	TRBV29-1	TRBJ1-2	CSGGDWNYGYTF	TGCAGCGGCGGGGACTGGAACTATGGCTACACCTTC
TRBD1	once	TRBV5-1	TRBJ2-6	CASTMRTGGPSGANVLTF	TGCGCCAGCACCATGAGGACAGGGGGCCCCTCTGGGGCCAACGTCCTGACTTTC
-	few	TRBV20-1	TRBJ1-4	CSARLVNEKLFF	TGCAGTGCTCGGCTCGTTAATGAAAAACTGTTTTTT
-	few	TRBV6-6	TRBJ1-2	CASSYAIDRSYGYTF	TGTGCCAGCAGTTACGCAATAGACAGGTCTTATGGCTACACCTTC
TRBD2	few	TRBV29-1	TRBJ2-5	CSVEDPTPSGGLQETQYF	TGCAGCGTTGAAGATCCGACGCCTAGCGGGGGGCTACAAGAGACCCAGTACTTC
-	-	TRBV12-3/TRBV12-4	TRBJ1-4	CASSTSGAPNEKLFF	TGTGCCAGCAGTACCTCAGGGGCGCCTAATGAAAAACTGTTTTTT
-	many	TRBV5-6	TRBJ2-1	CASSLSSNEQFF	TGTGCCAGCAGCTTGTCTAGCAATGAGCAGTTCTTC
TRBD2	-	TRBV6-5	TRBJ2-4	CASSSPGLTAKNIQYF	TGTGCCAGCAGTTCACCGGGACTAACAGCCAAAAACATTCAGTACTTC
TRBD1	-	TRBV12-3/TRBV12-4	TRBJ1-2	CASSLQGQNGYTF	TGTGCCAGCAGTTTACAGGGACAGAATGGCTACACCTTC